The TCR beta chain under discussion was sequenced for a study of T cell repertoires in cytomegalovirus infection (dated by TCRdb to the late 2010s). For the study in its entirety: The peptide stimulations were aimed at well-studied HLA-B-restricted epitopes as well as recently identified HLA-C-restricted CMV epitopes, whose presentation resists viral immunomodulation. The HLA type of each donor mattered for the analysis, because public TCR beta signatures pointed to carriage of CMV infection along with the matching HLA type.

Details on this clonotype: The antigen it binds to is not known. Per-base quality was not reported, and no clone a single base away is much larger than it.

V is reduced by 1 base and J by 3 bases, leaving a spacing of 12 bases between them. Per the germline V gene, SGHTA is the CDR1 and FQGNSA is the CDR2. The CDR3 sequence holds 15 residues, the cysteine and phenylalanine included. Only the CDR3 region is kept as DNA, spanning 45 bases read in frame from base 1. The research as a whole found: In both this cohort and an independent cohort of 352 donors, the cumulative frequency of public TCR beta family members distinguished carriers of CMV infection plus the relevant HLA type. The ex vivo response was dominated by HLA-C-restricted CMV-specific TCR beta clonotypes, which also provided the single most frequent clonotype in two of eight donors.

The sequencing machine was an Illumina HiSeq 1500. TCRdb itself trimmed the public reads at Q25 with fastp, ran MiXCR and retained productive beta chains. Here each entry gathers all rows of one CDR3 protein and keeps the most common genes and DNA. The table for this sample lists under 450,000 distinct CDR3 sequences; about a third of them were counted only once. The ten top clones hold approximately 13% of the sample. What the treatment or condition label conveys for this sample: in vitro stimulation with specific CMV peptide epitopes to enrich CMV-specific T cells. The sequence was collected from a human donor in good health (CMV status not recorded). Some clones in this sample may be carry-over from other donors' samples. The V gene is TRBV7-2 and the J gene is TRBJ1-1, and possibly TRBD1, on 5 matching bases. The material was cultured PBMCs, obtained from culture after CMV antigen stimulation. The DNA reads TGTGCCAGCAGCTTAGGCCAGGGTCCCCACACTGAAGCTTTCTTT. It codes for CASSLGQGPHTEAFF.